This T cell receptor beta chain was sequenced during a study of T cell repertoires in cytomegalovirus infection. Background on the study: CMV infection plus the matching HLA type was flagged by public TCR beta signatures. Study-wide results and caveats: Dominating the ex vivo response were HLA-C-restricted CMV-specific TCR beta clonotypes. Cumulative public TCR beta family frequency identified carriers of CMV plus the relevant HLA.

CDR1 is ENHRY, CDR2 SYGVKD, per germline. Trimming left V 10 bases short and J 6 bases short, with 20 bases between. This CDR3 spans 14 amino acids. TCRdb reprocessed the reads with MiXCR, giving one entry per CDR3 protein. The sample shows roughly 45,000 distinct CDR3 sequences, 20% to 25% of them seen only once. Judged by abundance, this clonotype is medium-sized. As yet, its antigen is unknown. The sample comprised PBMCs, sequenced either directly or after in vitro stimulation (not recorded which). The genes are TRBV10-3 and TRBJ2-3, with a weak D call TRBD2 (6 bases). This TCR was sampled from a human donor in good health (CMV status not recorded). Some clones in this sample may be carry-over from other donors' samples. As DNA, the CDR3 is TGTGCCACCGTCTCCCGGGAGTATTCGGATACGCAGTATTTT. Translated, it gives CATVSREYSDTQYF.